The 7 T cell receptor beta chains reported below all come from one sample, sequenced in a study of T cell responses to AZD1222 COVID-19 vaccine (dated by TCRdb to 2020 to 2022). The intended sense of this specimen's time point label: about 28 days (+/-7) after the second vaccine dose. Libraries were made using the immunoSEQ multiplex PCR assay. Sourced from immuneACCESS, this table was stored by TCRdb with only in-frame sequences that have V and J called. A share of the clones is absent; for the studies checked, an unresolved V gene accounts for under half, and the remainder has no known explanation. The sample has just under 150,000 clones on record, about 92% of them singletons. Jointly, the top ten make up under 2% of the sample. The sequencing here drew on peripheral blood, taken 28 days after the second AZD1222 dose. These receptors came from an adult who received the AZD1222 COVID-19 vaccine.

V is TRBV30 and J is TRBJ1-2; 9 nucleotides align to TRBD1. This CDR3 has 13 residues. Germline V gives CDR1 GTSNPN, CDR2 SVGIG (reference sequence). J gave up 7 bases and V 4 bases, and 7 bases lay outside the gene matches. Written as DNA, the CDR3 is TGTGCCTGGACAACAGGGGGCGCGGGTGGCTACACCTTC. Its translation: CAWTTGGAGGYTF.

The genes are TRBV7-6 and TRBJ2-5, with 14 positions matching TRBD2. Germline trimming cut 5 bases from V and 5 bases from J; bases unmatched to any gene: 7. The length of the CDR3 is 16 residues. Germline lookup yields CDR1 SGHVS and CDR2 FNYEAQ. The CDR3 reads CASSRGTSGSGETQYF. The CDR3, as DNA: TGTGCCAGCAGCCGAGGGACTAGCGGGAGCGGGGAGACCCAGTACTTC.

This clone has only one observation. The chain has TRBV14 and TRBJ2-1; TRBD1 is a possible D gene (6 bases). Germline assignment: CDR1 SGHDN and CDR2 FVKESK. V lost 0 bases to trimming and J lost 6 bases, with 12 bases between them. CDR3 length: 15 residues. CDR3 DNA: TGTGCCAGCAGCCAAGATTGGGTCAGGGGCAATGAGCAGTTCTTC. It specifies CASSQDWVRGNEQFF.

The V gene is TRBV19, the J gene TRBJ2-1; maybe TRBD2 (6 bases). This CDR3 comprises 14 residues. V was trimmed by 8 bases and J by 5 bases, leaving 16 bases between them. In germline, CDR1 is LNHDA, CDR2 SQIVND (reference sequence). CDR3 protein: CASPGTSPDNEQFF. The CDR3 nucleotides are TGTGCCAGTCCGGGGACTTCCCCAGACAATGAGCAGTTCTTC. The variable domain in full, completed from reference TRBV19 and TRBJ2-1, reads DGGITQSPKYLFRKEGQNVTLSCEQNLNHDAMYWYRQDPGQGLRLIYYSQIVNDFQKGDIAEGYSVSREKKESFPLTVTSAQKNPTAFYLCASPGTSPDNEQFFGPGTRLTVL.

This chain joins TRBV12-3 or TRBV12-4 and TRBJ1-2, with D unresolved. V lost 7 bases to trimming and J lost 4 bases, with 10 bases between them. This CDR3 is 12 amino acids long. CDR3 amino acids: CASMSRAYGYTF. The CDR3 nucleotides are TGTGCCAGCATGAGTAGGGCCTATGGCTACACCTTC.

The chain joins TRBV7-3 to TRBJ2-7; D may be TRBD1 (6 bases). V lost 5 bases, J lost 4 bases, and 18 bases lay in between. The CDR3 covers 15 residues. CDR1 and CDR2 from the germline V gene are SGHTA and FQGTGA. The DNA of the CDR3 is TGTGCCAGCAGCCTTACAGGGATGGGTCCTTACGAGCAGTACTTC. This encodes CASSLTGMGPYEQYF.

The chain recombines TRBV5-1 with TRBJ2-7; D may be TRBD1 (5 bases). The V gene's germline CDR1 is SGHRS and CDR2 YFSETQ. The CDR3 loop spans 12 amino acids. V was pared by 3 bases and J by 6 bases, with 10 bases between. In DNA, the CDR3 is TGCGCCAGCAGCTCCCCGACAGCCGAGCAGTACTTC. Encoded protein: CASSSPTAEQYF.